This T cell receptor (beta chain) was profiled in a study of OX40 agonist ivuxolimab in advanced cancers. Study-level background: Ivuxolimab is a fully human IgG2 antibody that activates OX40 (CD134). Study-level points and caveats: Relative to CD4+, CD8+ T cells held more expanded clones on average. Clonal expansion from baseline to week 6 occurred in both CD4+ and CD8+ T cells.

The sampling schedule covered blood at baseline, cycle 4 day 1, and cycle 7 day 1. Clones were read by immunoSEQ multiplex PCR, and TCRdb kept only the in-frame ones, dropping some. The sample consists of approximately 81,000 clones, 70% to 90% of them appearing once. A note on this clone: Its antigen is unknown.

The sequences come from CD4+ or CD8+ T cells sorted from blood, collected in a trial of the OX40 agonist ivuxolimab. This TCR came from an adult with an advanced solid tumor such as melanoma, head and neck, liver or kidney cancer.

The chain's CDR3 is CAISGIFEQFF. The CDR3 region has the DNA TGTGCCATCAGTGGAATCTTCGAGCAGTTCTTC. The rearrangement uses TRBV10-3 and TRBJ2-1; D gene uncertain. The length of the CDR3 is 11 residues. Per the germline V gene, CDR1 is ENHRY and CDR2 is SYGVKD. V dropped 4 bases and J dropped 10 bases, with 8 bases sitting between them.